This is a list of T cell receptor beta chains from one sample in a study of identical twins. TCRdb recomputed calls from the 5' RACE reads with MiXCR, one row per CDR3 protein. The sample contains 500,000 or so distinct CDR3 sequences, approximately 15% of which appear only once. This sample also belongs to another study, concerning yellow fever vaccine responses in identical twins.

The specimen was CD4+ T cells sorted from blood. The origin of the receptors is a woman between 18 and 30 years old in good health. CDR3s include the opening cysteine and the closing phenylalanine or tryptophan. Fields, in order: V gene, J gene, CDR3 protein.

v_gene: TRBV20-1; j_gene: TRBJ2-7; CDR3aa: CSARYLVGAYEQYF
v_gene: TRBV5-1; j_gene: TRBJ2-2; CDR3aa: CASSSGGGKNTGELFF
v_gene: TRBV25-1; j_gene: TRBJ1-1; CDR3aa: CASTRTGPNTEAFF
v_gene: TRBV6-6; j_gene: TRBJ2-7; CDR3aa: CASSYSRGNEQYF
v_gene: TRBV21-1; j_gene: TRBJ1-6; CDR3aa: CASSKTRGFDNSPLHF
v_gene: TRBV10-3; j_gene: TRBJ2-7; CDR3aa: CAISRTGEDEQYF
v_gene: TRBV10-3; j_gene: TRBJ2-3; CDR3aa: CATGAVTDTQYF
v_gene: TRBV24-1; j_gene: TRBJ1-2; CDR3aa: CATSQSPNGYTF
v_gene: TRBV6-1; j_gene: TRBJ1-6; CDR3aa: CASARRADRGDSPLHF
v_gene: TRBV4-1; j_gene: TRBJ2-2; CDR3aa: CASSRSGLGITGELFF
v_gene: TRBV5-1; j_gene: TRBJ2-7; CDR3aa: CASSFGGGSYEQYF
v_gene: TRBV12-3/TRBV12-4; j_gene: TRBJ2-5; CDR3aa: CASSLSVGETQYF
v_gene: TRBV30; j_gene: TRBJ2-7; CDR3aa: CAWSVGLPSTEQYF
v_gene: TRBV15; j_gene: TRBJ2-3; CDR3aa: CATSRRSTGTGLTDTQYF
v_gene: TRBV20-1; j_gene: TRBJ2-5; CDR3aa: CSARGIAGIPVTQYF
v_gene: TRBV24-1; j_gene: TRBJ2-5; CDR3aa: CATSDLSESSETQYF
v_gene: TRBV5-4; j_gene: TRBJ2-3; CDR3aa: CASNSRLGESTDTQYF
v_gene: TRBV24-1; j_gene: TRBJ2-3; CDR3aa: CATSKETSGMSTDTQYF
v_gene: TRBV5-1; j_gene: TRBJ2-7; CDR3aa: CASRLMGEASYEQYF
v_gene: TRBV20-1; j_gene: TRBJ2-1; CDR3aa: CSAHFTARSYNEQFF
v_gene: TRBV5-1; j_gene: TRBJ2-3; CDR3aa: CASSLGKTGASTDTQYF
v_gene: TRBV2; j_gene: TRBJ2-7; CDR3aa: CASSELYEQYF
v_gene: TRBV20-1; j_gene: TRBJ2-5; CDR3aa: CSAIRQGAQETQYF
v_gene: TRBV20-1; j_gene: TRBJ2-7; CDR3aa: CSATGLAGVYEQYF
v_gene: TRBV6-1; j_gene: TRBJ2-3; CDR3aa: CASRGLAGTYTQYF
v_gene: TRBV7-9; j_gene: TRBJ1-6; CDR3aa: CASSSLEGLGNSPLHF
v_gene: TRBV29-1; j_gene: TRBJ2-5; CDR3aa: CSVASGGAGGTQYF
v_gene: TRBV4-3; j_gene: TRBJ2-7; CDR3aa: CASSQVTGRYEQYF
v_gene: TRBV5-5; j_gene: TRBJ2-7; CDR3aa: CASSFLVTPPYEQYF
v_gene: TRBV11-2; j_gene: TRBJ2-7; CDR3aa: CASSSILEQYF
v_gene: TRBV13; j_gene: TRBJ2-7; CDR3aa: CASSATRSYEQYF
v_gene: TRBV7-3; j_gene: TRBJ2-7; CDR3aa: CASSLRTPSSSGGNYEQYF
v_gene: TRBV28; j_gene: TRBJ2-5; CDR3aa: CASNLAGGEETQYF
v_gene: TRBV11-2; j_gene: TRBJ2-3; CDR3aa: CASSLGALLRYTDTQYF
v_gene: TRBV24-1; j_gene: TRBJ2-1; CDR3aa: CATSEGYQQFF
v_gene: TRBV27; j_gene: TRBJ2-7; CDR3aa: CASSLEGRGAYEQYF
v_gene: TRBV7-3; j_gene: TRBJ2-7; CDR3aa: CASSPRSRAGSYYEQYF
v_gene: TRBV7-2; j_gene: TRBJ2-3; CDR3aa: CASSSYSGGSDTQYF
v_gene: TRBV20-1; j_gene: TRBJ2-1; CDR3aa: CSASGGEPYNEQFF